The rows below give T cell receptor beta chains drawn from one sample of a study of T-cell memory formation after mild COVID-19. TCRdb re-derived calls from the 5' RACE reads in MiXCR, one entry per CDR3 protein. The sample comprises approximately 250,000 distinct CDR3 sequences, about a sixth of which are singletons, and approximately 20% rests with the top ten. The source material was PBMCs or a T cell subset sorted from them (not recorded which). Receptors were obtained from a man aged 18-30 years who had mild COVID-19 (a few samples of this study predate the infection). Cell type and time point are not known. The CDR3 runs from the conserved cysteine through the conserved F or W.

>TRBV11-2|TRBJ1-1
CASAADRGTTEAFF
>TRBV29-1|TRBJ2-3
CSVEDPLSLAGGTQYF
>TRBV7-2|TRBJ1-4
CASSLVTNEKLFF
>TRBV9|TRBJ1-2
CASSVVGGTYGYTF
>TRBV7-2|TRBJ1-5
CASSPGGAQGNGQPQHF
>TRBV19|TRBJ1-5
CASDYPGSNQPQHF
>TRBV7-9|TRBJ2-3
CASSSSGAVTDTQYF
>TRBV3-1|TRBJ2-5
CASSHFGGYQETQYF
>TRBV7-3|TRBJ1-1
CASSRGQFTEAFF
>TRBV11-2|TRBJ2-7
CASSLGRLAVTYEQYF
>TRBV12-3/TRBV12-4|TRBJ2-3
CASRGQFNTQYF
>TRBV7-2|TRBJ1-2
CASSEQGSVGYTF
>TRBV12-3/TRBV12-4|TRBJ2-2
CASIPSGFEEELFF
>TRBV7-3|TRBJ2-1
CASSFPGTSLDEQFF
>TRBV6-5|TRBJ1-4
CASSQQGKLFF
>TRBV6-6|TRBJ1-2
CASSSRTANYGYTF